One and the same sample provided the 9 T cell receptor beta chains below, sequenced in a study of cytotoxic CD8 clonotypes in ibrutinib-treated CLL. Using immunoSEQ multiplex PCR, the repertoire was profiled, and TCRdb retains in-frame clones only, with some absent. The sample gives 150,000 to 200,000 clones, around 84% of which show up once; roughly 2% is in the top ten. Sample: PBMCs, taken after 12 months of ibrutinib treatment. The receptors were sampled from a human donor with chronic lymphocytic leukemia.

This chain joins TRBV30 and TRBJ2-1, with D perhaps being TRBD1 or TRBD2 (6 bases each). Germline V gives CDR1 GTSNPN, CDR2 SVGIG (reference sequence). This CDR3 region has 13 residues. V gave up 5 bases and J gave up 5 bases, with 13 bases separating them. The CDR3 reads CAWLRGAHNEQFF. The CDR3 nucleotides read TGTGCCTGGCTTAGGGGGGCGCACAATGAGCAGTTCTTC.

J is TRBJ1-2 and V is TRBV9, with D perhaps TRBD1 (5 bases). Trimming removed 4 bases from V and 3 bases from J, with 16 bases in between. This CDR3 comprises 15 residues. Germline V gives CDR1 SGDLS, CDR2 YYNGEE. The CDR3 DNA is TGTGCCAGCAGCCCCCACCTCGACAGAGACTATGGCTACACCTTC. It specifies CASSPHLDRDYGYTF.

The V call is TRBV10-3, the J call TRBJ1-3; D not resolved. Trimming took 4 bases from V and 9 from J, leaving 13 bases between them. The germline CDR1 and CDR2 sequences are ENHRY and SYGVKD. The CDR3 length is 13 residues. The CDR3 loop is CAISGRDSSTIYF. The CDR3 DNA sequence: TGTGCCATCAGTGGTCGGGATTCTAGCACCATATATTTT.

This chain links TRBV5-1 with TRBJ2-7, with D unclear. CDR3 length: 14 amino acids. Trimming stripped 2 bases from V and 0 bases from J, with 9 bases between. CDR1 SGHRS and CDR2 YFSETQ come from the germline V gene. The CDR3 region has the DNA TGCGCCAGCAGCTTATCCGGGCTCTCCTACGAGCAGTACTTC. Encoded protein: CASSLSGLSYEQYF.

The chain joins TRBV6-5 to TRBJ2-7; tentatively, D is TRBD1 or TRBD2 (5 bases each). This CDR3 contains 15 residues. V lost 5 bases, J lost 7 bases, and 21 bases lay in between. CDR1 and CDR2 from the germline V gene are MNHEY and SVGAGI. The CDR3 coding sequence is TGTGCCAGCAGTCCTCTAGCCCAGGGTATGAGGGAGCAGTACTTC. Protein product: CASSPLAQGMREQYF.

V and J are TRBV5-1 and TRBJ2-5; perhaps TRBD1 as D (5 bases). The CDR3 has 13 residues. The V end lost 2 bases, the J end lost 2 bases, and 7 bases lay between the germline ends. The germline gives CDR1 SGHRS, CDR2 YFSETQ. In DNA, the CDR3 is TGCGCCAGCAGCTTTCGGACACAAGAGACCCAGTACTTC. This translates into CASSFRTQETQYF.

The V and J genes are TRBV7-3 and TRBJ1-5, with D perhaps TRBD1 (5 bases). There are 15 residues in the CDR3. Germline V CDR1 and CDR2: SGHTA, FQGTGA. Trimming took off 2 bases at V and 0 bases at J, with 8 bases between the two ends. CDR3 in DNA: TGTGCCAGCAGCTTAGACAGATATAGCAATCAGCCCCAGCATTTT. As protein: CASSLDRYSNQPQHF.

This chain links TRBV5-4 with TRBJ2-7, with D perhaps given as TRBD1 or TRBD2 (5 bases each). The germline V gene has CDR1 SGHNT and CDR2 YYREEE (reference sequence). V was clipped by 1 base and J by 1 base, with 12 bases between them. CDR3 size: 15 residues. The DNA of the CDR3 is TGTGCCAGCAGCTTGTGGGGACCCGTTTCCTACGAGCAGTACTTC. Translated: CASSLWGPVSYEQYF. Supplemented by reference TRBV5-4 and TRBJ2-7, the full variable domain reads ETGVTQSPTHLIKTRGQQVTLRCSSQSGHNTVSWYQQALGQGPQFIFQYYREEENGRGNFPPRFSGLQFPNYSSELNVNALELDDSALYLCASSLWGPVSYEQYFGPGTRLTVT.

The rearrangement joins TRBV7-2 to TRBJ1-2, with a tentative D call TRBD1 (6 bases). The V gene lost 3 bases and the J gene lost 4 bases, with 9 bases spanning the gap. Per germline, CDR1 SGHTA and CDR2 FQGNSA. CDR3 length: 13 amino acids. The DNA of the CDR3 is TGTGCCAGCAGCTTCCCGGGGGCCTATGGCTACACCTTC. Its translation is CASSFPGAYGYTF.